This T cell receptor (beta chain) is drawn from a study of cytomegalovirus exposure and HLA in healthy donors. Study-wide results and limits: A later analysis linked a missense DCLRE1C variant to TCR beta V- and J-gene trimming. Segments of the TCR beta V type were, in most cases, productive about 87% or about 30% of the time in an earlier analysis.

Details on this clone: Its antigen is as yet unknown.

PCR amplification relied on 60 Vbeta primers (plus 13 Jbeta primers). Assay used: immunoSEQ multiplex PCR; TCRdb lists only in-frame clones, some missing. This sample has tens of thousands of clones; 77% occur once, and the top ten carry about 3.6%. Germline lookup yields CDR1 SGHTA and CDR2 FQGNSA. Trimming stripped 0 bases from V and 4 bases from J, with 9 bases between. There are 14 residues in the CDR3. Input material: PBMCs. This chain joins TRBV7-2 and TRBJ2-5; D is possibly TRBD1 (6 bases). The TCR was taken from a woman aged 40-49 years in good health and CMV-seropositive. The CDR3 DNA reads as TGTGCCAGCAGCTTAGCGGGGGCCCTAGAGACCCAGTACTTC. It codes for CASSLAGALETQYF.